The 4 T cell receptor beta chains in this list originate from one sample, sequenced in a study of cytomegalovirus exposure and HLA in healthy donors. With 60 Vbeta and 13 Jbeta primers, the PCR was carried out. This table comes from immunoSEQ multiplex PCR, and its TCRdb copy is limited to in-frame clones, with some not included. In the table there are approximately 120,000 clones, roughly 81% of which are singletons. The sample was PBMCs. The receptors derive from a woman aged 25 to 39 in good health and CMV-seronegative.

The V and J genes are TRBV4-1 and TRBJ2-7; 8 positions match TRBD1. Germline CDR1 is MGHRA and CDR2 is YSYEKL. The V segment lost 1 base and the J segment 4 bases; nucleotides outside the gene matches: 6. The CDR3 covers 15 residues. CDR3 sequence reads: CASSQGQGPKYEQYF. DNA for the CDR3: TGCGCCAGCAGCCAAGGACAGGGGCCCAAGTACGAGCAGTACTTC.

The rearrangement uses TRBV18 and TRBJ2-7; 8 bases align to TRBD1. J gave up 6 bases and V 0 bases, and 10 bases lay outside the gene matches. The germline V gene has CDR1 KGHSH and CDR2 LQKENI. The CDR3 runs 16 residues. This CDR3 is CASSPPIDRGRLEQYF. DNA for the CDR3: TGTGCCAGCTCACCACCCATTGACAGGGGAAGGCTCGAGCAGTACTTC. Looking up the rest from reference TRBV18 and TRBJ2-7 gives the full variable domain: NAGVMQNPRHLVRRRGQEARLRCSPMKGHSHVYWYRQLPEEGLKFMVYLQKENIIDESGMPKERFSAEFPKEGPSILRIQQVVRGDSAAYFCASSPPIDRGRLEQYFGPGTRLTVT.

This clone was observed a few times. This chain connects TRBV10-1 to TRBJ1-5; TRBD1 might be the D (5 bases). This CDR3 has 13 residues. V shed 5 bases and J shed 6 bases, with 11 bases lying between them. Per germline, CDR1 WNHNN and CDR2 SYGVQD (reference sequence). The CDR3 bases are TGCGCCAGCAGTCCAGGGAAGGGTCAGCCCCAGCATTTT. Translating gives CASSPGKGQPQHF.

The rearrangement uses TRBV9 and TRBJ2-4; TRBD1 aligns across 7 bases. This CDR3 is 16 amino acids long. The trim removed 4 bases at V and 0 bases at J, leaving 7 bases unmatched. Germline loops: CDR1 SGDLS, CDR2 YYNGEE. CDR3 loop: CASSRGQPGAKNIQYF. The CDR3 DNA sequence: TGTGCCAGCAGCCGGGGACAGCCCGGAGCCAAAAACATTCAGTACTTC.